These T cell receptor beta chains were read from a single sample in a study of blood T cell repertoires in COVID-19. The assay was immunoSEQ multiplex PCR, and TCRdb's table has in-frame clones only and misses some. Among around 59,000 clones, less than 85% were seen once, and the ten largest hold roughly 10%. The source material was peripheral blood. The receptors come from a human donor in a cohort sampled during active COVID-19. CDR3s include the opening cysteine and the closing phenylalanine or tryptophan. D genes are given only for firm matches. A clone size is listed for some rows: how often the clone was seen (once, few, many), or a class if it is expanded.

abundance: .
j_gene: TRBJ2-1
d_gene: TRBD2
v_gene: TRBV7-2
CDR3nt: TGTGCCAGCAGCAGTCGACTAGCGGGATACAATGAGCAGTTCTTC
CDR3aa: CASSSRLAGYNEQFF

abundance: .
j_gene: TRBJ1-2
d_gene: .
v_gene: TRBV6-2/TRBV6-3
CDR3nt: TGTGCCAGCAGTCCAGGATCGGGAAACTATGGCTACACCTTC
CDR3aa: CASSPGSGNYGYTF

abundance: .
j_gene: TRBJ2-7
d_gene: TRBD2
v_gene: TRBV4-3
CDR3nt: TGCGCCAGCAGTACCGCCGGGACTAGCAACGAGCTGCAGTACTTC
CDR3aa: CASSTAGTSNELQYF

abundance: .
j_gene: TRBJ1-5
d_gene: TRBD1
v_gene: TRBV7-9
CDR3nt: TGTGCCAGCAGCTCCCGGGACAGGATTGGGGCCCAGCATTTT
CDR3aa: CASSSRDRIGAQHF

abundance: once
j_gene: TRBJ2-5
d_gene: TRBD1
v_gene: TRBV27
CDR3nt: TGTGCCAGCAGCAGTGACAGGGTCACAACTTACTTC
CDR3aa: CASSSDRVTTYF

abundance: .
j_gene: TRBJ2-4
d_gene: TRBD2
v_gene: TRBV27
CDR3nt: TGTGCCAGCAGTTTGGGGGGGGGACTAGCCAAAAACATTCAGTACTTC
CDR3aa: CASSLGGGLAKNIQYF

abundance: once
j_gene: TRBJ1-1
d_gene: .
v_gene: TRBV9
CDR3nt: TGTGCCAGCAGCGTAGAGGTTGAGGGGGTGGCTTTCTTT
CDR3aa: CASSVEVEGVAFF

abundance: .
j_gene: TRBJ2-7
d_gene: .
v_gene: TRBV5-4
CDR3nt: TGTGCCAGCAGCGTCGACAGAGGCCTTCCCTACGAGCAGTACTTC
CDR3aa: CASSVDRGLPYEQYF

abundance: .
j_gene: TRBJ2-7
d_gene: TRBD1
v_gene: TRBV7-8
CDR3nt: TGTGCCAGCAGCTTAGGGGGACAGGGCTACGAGCAGTACTTC
CDR3aa: CASSLGGQGYEQYF

abundance: medium-sized
j_gene: TRBJ2-1
d_gene: TRBD2
v_gene: TRBV7-6
CDR3nt: TGTGCCAGCAGCTTAGGGGAGGGCCCTCGCAATGAGCAGTTCTTC
CDR3aa: CASSLGEGPRNEQFF

abundance: .
j_gene: TRBJ1-4
d_gene: TRBD1
v_gene: TRBV4-3
CDR3nt: TGCGCCAGCAGCCAGAGGGACAGGGATGAAAAACTGTTTTTT
CDR3aa: CASSQRDRDEKLFF

abundance: .
j_gene: TRBJ1-4
d_gene: TRBD1
v_gene: TRBV12-3/TRBV12-4
CDR3nt: TGTGCCAGCGGACAGGGGGGTGAAAAACTGTTTTTT
CDR3aa: CASGQGGEKLFF

abundance: few
j_gene: TRBJ2-2
d_gene: .
v_gene: TRBV6-2/TRBV6-3
CDR3nt: TGTGCCAGCAGTCCCACCCCGGGGGGCACCACCGGGGAGCTGTTTTTT
CDR3aa: CASSPTPGGTTGELFF

abundance: .
j_gene: TRBJ2-7
d_gene: TRBD1
v_gene: TRBV10-1
CDR3nt: TGCGCCAGCAGCCCCGACAGGGCCTCCTACGAGCAGTACTTC
CDR3aa: CASSPDRASYEQYF

abundance: few
j_gene: TRBJ1-2
d_gene: .
v_gene: TRBV28
CDR3nt: TGTGCCAGCAGTGGGGGACTGGAAGTTCTAGGGGGCTACACCTTC
CDR3aa: CASSGGLEVLGGYTF

abundance: .
j_gene: TRBJ1-4
d_gene: .
v_gene: TRBV6-5
CDR3nt: TGTGCCAGCAGCGACAGGCCTAATGAAAAACTGTTTTTT
CDR3aa: CASSDRPNEKLFF

abundance: .
j_gene: TRBJ1-3
d_gene: .
v_gene: TRBV18
CDR3nt: TGTGCCAGCTCACCGTCCTTTACGTCGGTCTCTGGAAACACCATATATTTT
CDR3aa: CASSPSFTSVSGNTIYF

abundance: .
j_gene: TRBJ2-1
d_gene: .
v_gene: TRBV4-1
CDR3nt: TGCGCCAGCAGCCAAGCCACCGGTGGCAGGGCCCATGAGCAGTTCTTC
CDR3aa: CASSQATGGRAHEQFF